The rows below give T cell receptor beta chains drawn from one sample of a study of blood T cell repertoires in COVID-19. The repertoire was sequenced with immunoSEQ multiplex PCR; TCRdb's copy has only in-frame clones and lacks some. The sample lists 200,000 or so clones; about 82% were seen once. Sequenced material: peripheral blood. Receptors were obtained from a man between 60 and 75 years old with COVID-19, enrolled during active disease. The CDR3 runs from the conserved cysteine through the conserved F or W. The D gene is left open where the match is weak. A clone size is listed for some rows: how often the clone was seen (once, few, many), or a class if it is expanded.

d_gene,abundance,j_gene,v_gene,CDR3aa,CDR3nt
.,.,TRBJ1-4,TRBV5-4,CASTPGGTGGEKLFF,TGTGCCAGCACCCCCGGTGGGACTGGGGGTGAAAAACTGTTTTTT
.,.,TRBJ1-1,TRBV5-1,CASSLRQGSEAFF,TGCGCCAGCAGCTTGAGGCAGGGTTCTGAAGCTTTCTTT
.,few,TRBJ1-5,TRBV7-2,CASSQGVNQPQHF,TGTGCCAGCAGCCAAGGGGTCAATCAGCCCCAGCATTTT
TRBD1,.,TRBJ1-2,TRBV6-5,CASRVQGSGYTF,TGTGCCAGCAGGGTACAGGGGAGTGGCTACACCTTC
.,.,TRBJ2-4,TRBV30,CAWNPEGPAKNIQYF,TGTGCCTGGAATCCCGAGGGCCCGGCCAAAAACATTCAGTACTTC
TRBD1,.,TRBJ1-1,TRBV19,CASSSGTGAAEAFF,TGTGCCAGTAGTTCCGGGACAGGGGCGGCTGAAGCTTTCTTT
TRBD1,.,TRBJ1-1,TRBV27,CASSRTGWDGTEAFF,TGTGCCAGCAGCCGGACAGGGTGGGATGGCACTGAAGCTTTCTTT
.,.,TRBJ1-2,TRBV28,CASRQGNYGYTF,TGTGCCAGCAGGCAGGGTAACTATGGCTACACCTTC
TRBD1,.,TRBJ2-2,TRBV6-4,CASRRQGTNTGELFF,TGTGCCAGCAGGCGACAGGGCACGAACACCGGGGAGCTGTTTTTT
.,.,TRBJ1-4,TRBV3-1/TRBV3-2,CASSPLKGRGATNEKLFF,TGTGCCAGCAGCCCCCTTAAGGGTAGGGGTGCAACTAATGAAAAACTGTTTTTT
TRBD1,.,TRBJ1-1,TRBV6-1,CASSEDRVWTEAFF,TGTGCCAGCAGTGAGGACAGGGTTTGGACTGAAGCTTTCTTT
TRBD1,few,TRBJ1-2,TRBV7-6,CASSLTSGQGNGYTF,TGTGCCAGCAGCCTCACCTCGGGACAGGGGAATGGCTACACCTTC
.,.,TRBJ1-6,TRBV7-8,CASSLASGPSYNSPLHF,TGTGCCAGCAGCTTAGCGTCAGGGCCCTCCTATAATTCACCCCTCCACTTT
.,.,TRBJ2-5,TRBV5-1,CASSLAQQETQYF,TGCGCCAGCAGCTTGGCCCAGCAAGAGACCCAGTACTTC
TRBD1,.,TRBJ2-6,TRBV18,CASSPPGQGAPGANVLTF,TGTGCCAGCTCACCACCGGGACAGGGGGCGCCGGGGGCCAACGTCCTGACTTTC
TRBD2,.,TRBJ2-7,TRBV5-1,CASSSASTSVSYEQYF,TGCGCCAGCAGCTCGGCGTCGACTAGCGTATCCTACGAGCAGTACTTC
.,.,TRBJ1-5,TRBV19,CASSIEDGSNQPQHF,TGTGCCAGTAGTATAGAAGACGGGAGCAATCAGCCCCAGCATTTT
.,.,TRBJ1-2,TRBV7-2,CASSLDRVTGGYTF,TGTGCCAGCAGCTTAGATAGGGTTACGGGAGGCTACACCTTC
TRBD1,.,TRBJ2-7,TRBV6-5,CASTRDRGSNEQYF,TGTGCCAGCACCCGGGACAGAGGTAGTAACGAGCAGTACTTC
TRBD1,many,TRBJ1-6,TRBV5-1,CASSSGTGPSPLHF,TGCGCCAGCAGCTCCGGGACAGGGCCTTCACCCCTCCACTTT
.,.,TRBJ1-2,TRBV2,CASSFDRTLGYTF,TGTGCCAGCAGTTTCGACAGGACGCTAGGCTACACCTTC
TRBD2,.,TRBJ2-7,TRBV18,CASSPRESEQYF,TGTGCCAGCTCCCCGCGGGAGTCCGAGCAGTACTTC
.,.,TRBJ1-2,TRBV19,CASRRPGGYGYTF,TGTGCCAGTAGGCGTCCCGGTGGCTATGGCTACACCTTC
.,.,TRBJ1-5,TRBV6-1,CASSSGVDGNQPQHF,TGTGCCAGCAGTTCAGGGGTGGACGGCAATCAGCCCCAGCATTTT
.,.,TRBJ1-2,TRBV10-3,CAISADSYGYTF,TGTGCCATCAGTGCGGACAGCTATGGCTACACCTTC
.,.,TRBJ1-2,TRBV6-6,CASSTANYGYTF,TGTGCCAGCAGTACAGCTAACTATGGCTACACCTTC
.,.,TRBJ2-3,TRBV5-1,CASSLDYTDTQYF,TGCGCCAGCAGCTTGGACTACACAGATACGCAGTATTTT
TRBD1,.,TRBJ1-5,TRBV2,CASSEQGVSNQPQHF,TGTGCCAGCAGTGAACAGGGGGTGAGCAATCAGCCCCAGCATTTT
.,.,TRBJ2-3,TRBV5-8,CASSFKSRPLGADTQYF,TGTGCCAGCAGCTTTAAGTCTCGCCCTCTCGGGGCAGATACGCAGTATTTT
TRBD2,.,TRBJ2-7,TRBV9,CASSKTGTSASYEQYF,TGTGCCAGCTCTAAGACCGGGACTAGCGCTTCCTACGAGCAGTACTTC
.,.,TRBJ1-2,TRBV14,CASSQVGGGYTF,TGTGCCAGCAGCCAAGTTGGGGGCGGCTACACCTTC
TRBD1,many,TRBJ1-1,TRBV5-4,CASSLTPGQGNTEAFF,TGTGCCAGCAGCTTGACACCGGGACAGGGGAACACTGAAGCTTTCTTT
TRBD1,.,TRBJ1-4,TRBV10-2,CASRAGGNTNEKLFF,TGCGCCAGCAGGGCAGGGGGTAATACTAATGAAAAACTGTTTTTT
.,.,TRBJ1-6,TRBV10-3,CATLAAEGNSPLHF,TGTGCCACTCTGGCGGCTGAGGGTAATTCACCCCTCCACTTT
.,.,TRBJ1-2,TRBV27,CASSFLAGDGYTF,.
TRBD1,.,TRBJ1-5,TRBV6-5,CASSSRGLGNQPQHF,TGTGCCAGCAGTAGCAGGGGGCTTGGCAATCAGCCCCAGCATTTT
.,.,TRBJ1-4,TRBV5-6,CASSFVTDATNEKLFF,TGTGCCAGCAGCTTCGTAACAGATGCAACTAATGAAAAACTGTTTTTT
TRBD1,few,TRBJ1-1,TRBV7-3,CASSLDGTGGMGTEAFF,TGTGCCAGCAGCCTAGACGGGACAGGGGGTATGGGCACTGAAGCTTTCTTT
.,.,TRBJ2-2,TRBV12-2,CASRQRPGQGNTGELFF,TGTGCAAGTCGCCAAAGACCGGGACAGGGGAACACCGGGGAGCTGTTTTTT
TRBD1,.,TRBJ2-1,TRBV7-8,CASSWDRGKGDEQFF,TGTGCCAGCAGCTGGGACAGGGGAAAGGGGGATGAGCAGTTCTTC
TRBD2,.,TRBJ2-3,TRBV7-2,CASSLSGRAFGTDTQYF,TGTGCCAGCAGCTTAAGCGGGAGGGCCTTCGGCACAGATACGCAGTATTTT
TRBD1,.,TRBJ2-1,TRBV27,CASSFRDRAYNEQFF,TGTGCCAGCAGCTTTCGGGACAGAGCCTACAATGAGCAGTTCTTC
.,.,TRBJ2-3,TRBV5-1,CASSSGVGTDTQYF,TGCGCCAGCAGCTCAGGGGTGGGCACAGATACGCAGTATTTT
TRBD1,.,TRBJ2-5,TRBV5-4,CASSLDTGGEETQYF,TGTGCCAGCAGCTTGGATACAGGGGGCGAAGAGACCCAGTACTTC
.,few,TRBJ1-2,TRBV7-9,CASSLDRARYGYTF,TGTGCCAGCAGCTTAGACAGGGCTCGCTATGGCTACACCTTC
.,.,TRBJ2-3,TRBV25-1,CASSRQVDTQYF,TGTGCCAGCAGTAGGCAGGTAGATACGCAGTATTTT
.,.,TRBJ1-5,TRBV19,CASTPRTVPEGPQHF,TGTGCCAGTACCCCAAGGACCGTCCCCGAGGGACCCCAGCATTTT